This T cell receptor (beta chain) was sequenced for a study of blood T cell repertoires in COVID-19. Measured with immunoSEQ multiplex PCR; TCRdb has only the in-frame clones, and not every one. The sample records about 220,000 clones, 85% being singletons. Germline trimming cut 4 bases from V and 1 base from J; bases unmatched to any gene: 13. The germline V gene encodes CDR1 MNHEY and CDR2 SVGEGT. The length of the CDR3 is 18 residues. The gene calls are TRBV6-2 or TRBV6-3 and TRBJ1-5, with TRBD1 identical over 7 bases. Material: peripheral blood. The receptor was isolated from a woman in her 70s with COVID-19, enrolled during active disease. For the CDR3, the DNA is TGTGCCAGCAGTTCCCGCCCCGACAGGGCCCCAAGCAATCAGCCCCAGCATTTT. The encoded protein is CASSSRPDRAPSNQPQHF.